A selection of T cell receptor beta chains follows, all from one sample in a study of T-cell memory formation after mild COVID-19. TCRdb re-analysed the 5' RACE reads in MiXCR, keeping a single row per CDR3 protein. The table records about 190,000 distinct CDR3 sequences, around 16% of them present only once. Material: PBMCs or a T cell subset sorted from them (not recorded which). The origin of the receptors is an adult woman who had mild COVID-19 (a few samples of this study predate the infection). Cell type and time point are not known. The CDR3 runs from the conserved cysteine through the conserved F or W. Fields, in order: D gene, clone size, J gene, V gene, CDR3 DNA, CDR3 protein. The D gene is left open where the match is weak. Some rows have no size entry. The others give once, few or many, or a class for an expanded clone.

d_gene: .
abundance: few
j_gene: TRBJ1-1
v_gene: TRBV19
CDR3nt: TGTGCCAGTACTCTTCCAGCGGGAGGGGCCACTGAAGCTTTCTTT
CDR3aa: CASTLPAGGATEAFF

d_gene: .
abundance: many
j_gene: TRBJ1-5
v_gene: TRBV6-1
CDR3nt: TGTGCCAGCAGTAATCGGAGGGCAACGGGTCAGCCCCAGCATTTT
CDR3aa: CASSNRRATGQPQHF

d_gene: .
abundance: .
j_gene: TRBJ1-1
v_gene: TRBV12-3/TRBV12-4
CDR3nt: TGTGCCAGCAGTTTTCGGGGCGGGAACACTGAAGCTTTCTTT
CDR3aa: CASSFRGGNTEAFF

d_gene: TRBD2
abundance: .
j_gene: TRBJ2-1
v_gene: TRBV28
CDR3nt: TGTGCCAGCAGTCCTCCGTTTGGGACTAGCGGTGACAATGAGCAGTTCTTC
CDR3aa: CASSPPFGTSGDNEQFF

d_gene: .
abundance: few
j_gene: TRBJ1-1
v_gene: TRBV30
CDR3nt: TGTGCCTGGAGTGTACAAAAGGGGGCTGAAGCTTTCTTT
CDR3aa: CAWSVQKGAEAFF

d_gene: .
abundance: .
j_gene: TRBJ1-2
v_gene: TRBV20-1
CDR3nt: TGCAGTGCTATCCCGGGACAACGCTATGGCTACACCTTC
CDR3aa: CSAIPGQRYGYTF

d_gene: .
abundance: few
j_gene: TRBJ2-3
v_gene: TRBV7-8
CDR3nt: TGTGCCAGCAGCTTAGGGATCGTCGATACGCAGTATTTT
CDR3aa: CASSLGIVDTQYF

d_gene: .
abundance: .
j_gene: TRBJ2-1
v_gene: TRBV20-1
CDR3nt: TGCAGTGCTAGAGTTTCCCTGGGCCGTTTTCACTACAATGAGCAGTTCTTC
CDR3aa: CSARVSLGRFHYNEQFF

d_gene: TRBD2
abundance: few
j_gene: TRBJ2-5
v_gene: TRBV5-1
CDR3nt: TGCGCCAGCAGCCTACCACAGACTAGCGGGGGACAAGAGACCCAGTACTTC
CDR3aa: CASSLPQTSGGQETQYF

d_gene: .
abundance: .
j_gene: TRBJ2-1
v_gene: TRBV2
CDR3nt: TGTGCCAGCAGCCAGACTAGATCTCTGAATGAGCAGTTCTTC
CDR3aa: CASSQTRSLNEQFF

d_gene: TRBD1
abundance: .
j_gene: TRBJ2-5
v_gene: TRBV11-3
CDR3nt: TGTGCCAGCAGCGCCCGACAGGGGATGAAAGAGACCCAGTACTTC
CDR3aa: CASSARQGMKETQYF

d_gene: TRBD2
abundance: few
j_gene: TRBJ2-7
v_gene: TRBV20-1
CDR3nt: TGCAGTGCTAGGGCTAGCGGGAGAGGGATCTACGAGCAGTACTTC
CDR3aa: CSARASGRGIYEQYF

d_gene: .
abundance: .
j_gene: TRBJ2-7
v_gene: TRBV5-1
CDR3nt: TGCGCCAGCAGCACCCAATTGGCAGAGTCGCAGTACTTC
CDR3aa: CASSTQLAESQYF

d_gene: .
abundance: .
j_gene: TRBJ1-1
v_gene: TRBV4-2
CDR3nt: TGTGCCAGCAGCCAAGATTTGACAGGTTTGAACACTGAAGCTTTCTTT
CDR3aa: CASSQDLTGLNTEAFF

d_gene: TRBD2
abundance: .
j_gene: TRBJ2-5
v_gene: TRBV2
CDR3nt: TGTGCCAGCAGTGATCTAGCGGGGGAGGGGTTAGAGACACAGTACTTC
CDR3aa: CASSDLAGEGLETQYF

d_gene: TRBD1
abundance: medium-sized
j_gene: TRBJ1-1
v_gene: TRBV10-3
CDR3nt: TGTGCCATCAGTGAGTCGACCGGACAGGGTAGGACTTTCTTT
CDR3aa: CAISESTGQGRTFF

d_gene: .
abundance: few
j_gene: TRBJ2-3
v_gene: TRBV12-3/TRBV12-4
CDR3nt: TGTGCCAGCGCCGCGGGCGTGAGTACGCAGTATTTT
CDR3aa: CASAAGVSTQYF

d_gene: .
abundance: few
j_gene: TRBJ2-7
v_gene: TRBV7-2
CDR3nt: TGTGCCGGCAACCGGGGACGGTTTTCCTACGAGCAGTACTTC
CDR3aa: CAGNRGRFSYEQYF

d_gene: .
abundance: .
j_gene: TRBJ2-1
v_gene: TRBV24-1
CDR3nt: TGTGCCACCGCTAGGACTATTTACAATGAGCAGTTCTTC
CDR3aa: CATARTIYNEQFF

d_gene: .
abundance: few
j_gene: TRBJ1-5
v_gene: TRBV20-1
CDR3nt: TGCAGTGCCGCAGGGAGAGGCATCTATAGCAATCAGCCCCAGCATTTT
CDR3aa: CSAAGRGIYSNQPQHF

d_gene: TRBD2
abundance: .
j_gene: TRBJ2-2
v_gene: TRBV12-3/TRBV12-4
CDR3nt: TGTGCCAGCGCAGGCGGGCTAGCGGGAGTGGTCGGGGAGCTGTTTTTT
CDR3aa: CASAGGLAGVVGELFF

d_gene: .
abundance: few
j_gene: TRBJ2-5
v_gene: TRBV12-3/TRBV12-4
CDR3nt: TGTGCCACCGCCGGAAGTTTAGCGGTCCAAGAGACCCAGTACTTC
CDR3aa: CATAGSLAVQETQYF

d_gene: .
abundance: few
j_gene: TRBJ1-1
v_gene: TRBV4-2
CDR3nt: TGTGCCAGTTCTATTCGGGAGAACACTGAAGCTTTCTTT
CDR3aa: CASSIRENTEAFF

d_gene: TRBD1
abundance: few
j_gene: TRBJ1-2
v_gene: TRBV7-3
CDR3nt: TGTGCCAGCAGCACTCTCCAGGGGGATGGCTACACCTTC
CDR3aa: CASSTLQGDGYTF

d_gene: .
abundance: .
j_gene: TRBJ1-2
v_gene: TRBV25-1
CDR3nt: TGTGCCAGCAGTGAAGTTAGGAGGGGCGAAGGCTACACCTTC
CDR3aa: CASSEVRRGEGYTF

d_gene: .
abundance: few
j_gene: TRBJ1-1
v_gene: TRBV7-2
CDR3nt: TGTGCCAGCAGCTTAGACCCAGGGGAGGGCACTGAAGCTTTCTTT
CDR3aa: CASSLDPGEGTEAFF

d_gene: TRBD2
abundance: few
j_gene: TRBJ2-1
v_gene: TRBV4-2
CDR3nt: TGTGCCAGCAGCCAAGGTCTAGCGGGAGCATACAATGAGCAGTTCTTC
CDR3aa: CASSQGLAGAYNEQFF

d_gene: .
abundance: .
j_gene: TRBJ1-5
v_gene: TRBV29-1
CDR3nt: TGCAGCGTGGGGACGGTTAGCAATCAGCCCCAGCATTTT
CDR3aa: CSVGTVSNQPQHF

d_gene: .
abundance: few
j_gene: TRBJ1-1
v_gene: TRBV2
CDR3nt: TGTGCCAGCAGTGTGGATAAGGGGACTGAAGCTTTCTTT
CDR3aa: CASSVDKGTEAFF

d_gene: .
abundance: .
j_gene: TRBJ2-7
v_gene: TRBV12-3/TRBV12-4
CDR3nt: TGTGCCAGCACCCTGACGGGGAACGAGCAGTACTTC
CDR3aa: CASTLTGNEQYF

d_gene: .
abundance: few
j_gene: TRBJ2-1
v_gene: TRBV7-3
CDR3nt: TGTGCCAGCAGCTTATCTCTACAGGGTGGTGAGCAGTTCTTC
CDR3aa: CASSLSLQGGEQFF

d_gene: .
abundance: .
j_gene: TRBJ2-1
v_gene: TRBV19
CDR3nt: TGTGCCAGTAGTGACAGGAGCAATGAGCAGTTCTTC
CDR3aa: CASSDRSNEQFF

d_gene: TRBD1
abundance: .
j_gene: TRBJ1-1
v_gene: TRBV6-5
CDR3nt: TGTGCCAGCAGTTACGGGACAGGGAGTGGTGCTTTCTTT
CDR3aa: CASSYGTGSGAFF

d_gene: TRBD2
abundance: few
j_gene: TRBJ2-2
v_gene: TRBV12-3/TRBV12-4
CDR3nt: TGTGCCAGCAGGGGGACTAGCGGGGGAAACACCGGGGAGCTGTTTTTT
CDR3aa: CASRGTSGGNTGELFF

d_gene: TRBD2
abundance: few
j_gene: TRBJ2-7
v_gene: TRBV6-6
CDR3nt: TGTGCCAGCAGTTACTTCCTAGCGGGCGGTTACGAGCAGTACTTC
CDR3aa: CASSYFLAGGYEQYF

d_gene: TRBD1
abundance: few
j_gene: TRBJ1-6
v_gene: TRBV29-1
CDR3nt: TGCAGCGTTACGACAGGGGGCTACAATTCACCCCTCCACTTT
CDR3aa: CSVTTGGYNSPLHF

d_gene: .
abundance: .
j_gene: TRBJ1-1
v_gene: TRBV29-1
CDR3nt: TGCAGCGTTGCTATCTACACTGAAGCTTTCTTT
CDR3aa: CSVAIYTEAFF

d_gene: TRBD2
abundance: .
j_gene: TRBJ2-5
v_gene: TRBV5-4
CDR3nt: TGTGCCAGCAGCTTGAGACTAGCGGGAGAAGAGACCCAGTACTTC
CDR3aa: CASSLRLAGEETQYF

d_gene: .
abundance: .
j_gene: TRBJ2-7
v_gene: TRBV4-3
CDR3nt: TGCGCCAGCAGCCAAGTCTCCGGCACAGGATACGAGCAGTACTTC
CDR3aa: CASSQVSGTGYEQYF

d_gene: .
abundance: few
j_gene: TRBJ2-7
v_gene: TRBV7-6
CDR3nt: TGTGCCAGCAGCTTTACCGGCCACCTACGAGAGCAGTACTTC
CDR3aa: CASSFTGHLREQYF

d_gene: .
abundance: .
j_gene: TRBJ1-5
v_gene: TRBV18
CDR3nt: TGTGCCAGCTCACTTCAACAGGATGTGAGCAATCAGCCCCAGCATTTT
CDR3aa: CASSLQQDVSNQPQHF

d_gene: TRBD1
abundance: few
j_gene: TRBJ1-5
v_gene: TRBV20-1
CDR3nt: TGCAGTGCCCTCACCGGACAGGGGTATTATCAGCCCCAGCATTTT
CDR3aa: CSALTGQGYYQPQHF

d_gene: .
abundance: few
j_gene: TRBJ2-3
v_gene: TRBV7-2
CDR3nt: TGTGCCAGCAGCTACGGGGGAATCCCCACAGATACGCAGTATTTT
CDR3aa: CASSYGGIPTDTQYF

d_gene: TRBD2
abundance: few
j_gene: TRBJ2-3
v_gene: TRBV5-6
CDR3nt: TGTGCCAGCAGCCCAGTAGCGGGGCCCACAGATACGCAGTATTTT
CDR3aa: CASSPVAGPTDTQYF

d_gene: .
abundance: few
j_gene: TRBJ1-4
v_gene: TRBV29-1
CDR3nt: TGCAGCGCGGGGTGGGCTAATGAAAAACTGTTTTTT
CDR3aa: CSAGWANEKLFF

d_gene: TRBD2
abundance: .
j_gene: TRBJ2-4
v_gene: TRBV11-2
CDR3nt: TGTGCCAGCAGCTTAGCGGGAGGAGGGGTCAAAAACATTCAGTACTTC
CDR3aa: CASSLAGGGVKNIQYF

d_gene: TRBD2
abundance: .
j_gene: TRBJ2-2
v_gene: TRBV12-3/TRBV12-4
CDR3nt: TGTGCCAGCAGTTTGACGACTAGCGGGGGATTCACTTTCACCGGGGAGCTGTTTTTT
CDR3aa: CASSLTTSGGFTFTGELFF